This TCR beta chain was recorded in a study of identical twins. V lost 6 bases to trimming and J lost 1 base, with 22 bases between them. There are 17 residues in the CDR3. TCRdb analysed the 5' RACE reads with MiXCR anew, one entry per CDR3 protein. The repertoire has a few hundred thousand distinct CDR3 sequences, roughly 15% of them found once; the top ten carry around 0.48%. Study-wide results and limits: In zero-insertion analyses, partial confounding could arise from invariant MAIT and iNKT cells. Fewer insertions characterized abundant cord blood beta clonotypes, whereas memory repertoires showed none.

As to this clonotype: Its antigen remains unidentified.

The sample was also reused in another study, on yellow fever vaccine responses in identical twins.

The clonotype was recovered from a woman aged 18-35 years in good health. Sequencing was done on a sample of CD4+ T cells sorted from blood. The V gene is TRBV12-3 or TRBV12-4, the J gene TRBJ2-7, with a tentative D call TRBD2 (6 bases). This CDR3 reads CASSIKPAGLVSYEQYF. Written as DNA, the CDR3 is TGTGCCAGCAGCATCAAGCCCGCGGGACTGGTATCCTACGAGCAGTACTTC.